The clone carrying this T cell receptor beta chain showed up just a few times. Its antigen is unknown. TCRdb called the reads again in MiXCR, with one record for every CDR3 protein. The data contain approximately 120,000 distinct CDR3 sequences, 25% to 35% of them singletons. This sample was taken from a study of T cell repertoires in cytomegalovirus infection. Background on the study: Epitope selection comprised recently identified HLA-C-restricted CMV epitopes and well-studied HLA-B-restricted CMV epitopes. From public TCR beta signatures came an indication of both CMV infection and matching HLA type.

CDR3 length: 13 residues. Germline CDR1 and CDR2: SGHTA and FQGNSA. Trimming shortened V by 1 base and J by 5 bases, and 6 bases separated the two germline ends. Study findings and constraints: It was HLA-C-restricted CMV-specific TCR beta clonotypes that dominated the response ex vivo. Frequencies of public TCR beta families were cumulated, and this identified carriers of CMV plus the relevant HLA.

The sequencing used CD8+ T cells from cultured PBMCs, collected from culture after CMV antigen stimulation. This TCR came from a human donor in good health (CMV status not recorded). Some clones in this sample may be carry-over from other donors' samples. The V and J genes are TRBV7-2 and TRBJ2-1; no clear D. In nucleotides, the CDR3 is TGTGCCAGCAGCTTAGTGCCTCACAATGAGCAGTTCTTC. Translated, it gives CASSLVPHNEQFF.